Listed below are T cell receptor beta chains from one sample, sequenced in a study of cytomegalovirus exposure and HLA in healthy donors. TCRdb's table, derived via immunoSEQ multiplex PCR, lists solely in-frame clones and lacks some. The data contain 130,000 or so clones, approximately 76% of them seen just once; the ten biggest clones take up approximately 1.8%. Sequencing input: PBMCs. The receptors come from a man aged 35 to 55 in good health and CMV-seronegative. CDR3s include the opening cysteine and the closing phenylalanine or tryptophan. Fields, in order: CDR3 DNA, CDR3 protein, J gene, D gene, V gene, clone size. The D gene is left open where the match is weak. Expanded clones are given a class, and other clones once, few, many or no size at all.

CDR3 DNA: TGTGCCAGCAGTGTGACACCGCAAGAGACCCAGTACTTC
CDR3 protein: CASSVTPQETQYF
J gene: TRBJ2-5
D gene: NA
V gene: TRBV6-5
clone size: NA

CDR3 DNA: TGTGCCAGCAGGAAAGGCGGGGGTTGGGAGACCCAGTACTTC
CDR3 protein: CASRKGGGWETQYF
J gene: TRBJ2-5
D gene: TRBD2
V gene: TRBV27
clone size: NA

CDR3 DNA: TGTGCCAGCAGCTTGCACGGACTCCAAAATAATTCACCCCTCCACTTT
CDR3 protein: CASSLHGLQNNSPLHF
J gene: TRBJ1-6
D gene: NA
V gene: TRBV7-9
clone size: few

CDR3 DNA: TGCGCCAGCAGCCCCGCAGCAGGTCTTAATGAAAAACTGTTTTTT
CDR3 protein: CASSPAAGLNEKLFF
J gene: TRBJ1-4
D gene: NA
V gene: TRBV5-1
clone size: NA

CDR3 DNA: TGCGCCAGCAGCCAAGACGATCGGGGGGTAGCCAAAAACATTCAGTACTTC
CDR3 protein: CASSQDDRGVAKNIQYF
J gene: TRBJ2-4
D gene: TRBD2
V gene: TRBV4-3
clone size: NA

CDR3 DNA: TGTGCCAGCAGCCGAGGGACATCCAGCTCTGGGGCCAACGTCCTGACTTTC
CDR3 protein: CASSRGTSSSGANVLTF
J gene: TRBJ2-6
D gene: NA
V gene: TRBV4-2
clone size: NA

CDR3 DNA: TGTGCCAGCAGTTTTCGACAGGGGTCCTACGAGCAGTACTTC
CDR3 protein: CASSFRQGSYEQYF
J gene: TRBJ2-7
D gene: TRBD1
V gene: TRBV2
clone size: NA

CDR3 DNA: TGTGCCAGCAGTGAATATATAGCCCAAGAGACCCAGTACTTC
CDR3 protein: CASSEYIAQETQYF
J gene: TRBJ2-5
D gene: NA
V gene: TRBV25-1
clone size: NA

CDR3 DNA: TGTGCCAGCAGTTACGAGACAGCACCAGATACGCAGTATTTT
CDR3 protein: CASSYETAPDTQYF
J gene: TRBJ2-3
D gene: NA
V gene: TRBV6-5
clone size: NA

CDR3 DNA: TGCGCCAGCAGCTTGGTGGGGCAGGGCACAGATACGCAGTATTTT
CDR3 protein: CASSLVGQGTDTQYF
J gene: TRBJ2-3
D gene: NA
V gene: TRBV5-1
clone size: NA

CDR3 DNA: TGTGCCAGTAGTATAGACCAGACAGGGAAGGCGCAGTATTTT
CDR3 protein: CASSIDQTGKAQYF
J gene: TRBJ2-3
D gene: TRBD1
V gene: TRBV19
clone size: NA

CDR3 DNA: TGTGCCAGCAGCTCTAGCGGGGGCTCCTACGAGCAGTACTTC
CDR3 protein: CASSSSGGSYEQYF
J gene: TRBJ2-7
D gene: TRBD2
V gene: TRBV7-3
clone size: NA

CDR3 DNA: TGTGCCAGTTCTCAACAACTAGCGGGAGGACCTGATACGCAGTATTTT
CDR3 protein: CASSQQLAGGPDTQYF
J gene: TRBJ2-3
D gene: TRBD2
V gene: TRBV19
clone size: NA

CDR3 DNA: TGTGCCAGCAGCGTAGGGAGCGGGTTCACAGATACGCAGTATTTT
CDR3 protein: CASSVGSGFTDTQYF
J gene: TRBJ2-3
D gene: NA
V gene: TRBV9
clone size: NA

CDR3 DNA: TGTGCCAGCAGCTTAATGGCAGGGGAAGCTTTCTTT
CDR3 protein: CASSLMAGEAFF
J gene: TRBJ1-1
D gene: NA
V gene: TRBV13
clone size: few

CDR3 DNA: TGTGCCAGCAGTGACCGGACAGGGGGATTCGAAGCTTTCTTT
CDR3 protein: CASSDRTGGFEAFF
J gene: TRBJ1-1
D gene: TRBD1
V gene: TRBV11-2
clone size: once

CDR3 DNA: TGTGCCAGTAGTACGAGACAGGGTTACAATGAGCAGTTCTTC
CDR3 protein: CASSTRQGYNEQFF
J gene: TRBJ2-1
D gene: TRBD1
V gene: TRBV19
clone size: NA

CDR3 DNA: TGTGCCAGCACACTAGCGGGGGGCGTCGGATCCTACGAGCAGTACTTC
CDR3 protein: CASTLAGGVGSYEQYF
J gene: TRBJ2-7
D gene: TRBD2
V gene: TRBV27
clone size: NA

CDR3 DNA: TGTGCCAGCAGCCGTGTCCGGGACAGGGGACAGAGAACTAATGAAAAACTGTTTTTT
CDR3 protein: CASSRVRDRGQRTNEKLFF
J gene: TRBJ1-4
D gene: TRBD1
V gene: TRBV28
clone size: NA

CDR3 DNA: TGTGCCAGCAGCAGCTCACAGGGCTTCCACGAGCAGTACTTC
CDR3 protein: CASSSSQGFHEQYF
J gene: TRBJ2-7
D gene: NA
V gene: TRBV7-9
clone size: NA

CDR3 DNA: TGCAGCGGAGGGACTAGCGGGAACACCGGGGAGCTGTTTTTT
CDR3 protein: CSGGTSGNTGELFF
J gene: TRBJ2-2
D gene: TRBD2
V gene: TRBV29-1
clone size: NA

CDR3 DNA: TGCGCCAGCAGCCAAGAGGTGGGGACTAGCGTTTTCCCCACAGATACGCAGTATTTT
CDR3 protein: CASSQEVGTSVFPTDTQYF
J gene: TRBJ2-3
D gene: TRBD2
V gene: TRBV4-1
clone size: NA

CDR3 DNA: TGTGCCAGCAGCTTGACAGATTACTACGAGCAGTACTTC
CDR3 protein: CASSLTDYYEQYF
J gene: TRBJ2-7
D gene: NA
V gene: TRBV7-2
clone size: NA

CDR3 DNA: TGTGCCAGCAGCTTGGCCATCCTAGGGGTCACCGGGGAGCTGTTTTTT
CDR3 protein: CASSLAILGVTGELFF
J gene: TRBJ2-2
D gene: NA
V gene: TRBV5-5
clone size: NA

CDR3 DNA: TGCGCCAGCAGCCCGCGGAGGGGTATTGGACAGCCCCAGCATTTT
CDR3 protein: CASSPRRGIGQPQHF
J gene: TRBJ1-5
D gene: NA
V gene: TRBV27
clone size: once

CDR3 DNA: TGTGCCTGGATATCCGGGGGGGCCCACTGGGGGTTCTTC
CDR3 protein: CAWISGGAHWGFF
J gene: TRBJ2-1
D gene: TRBD2
V gene: TRBV30
clone size: NA

CDR3 DNA: TGCGCCAGCAGCCAAGATGGGATCCTGACAGGGAATCAGCCCCAGCATTTT
CDR3 protein: CASSQDGILTGNQPQHF
J gene: TRBJ1-5
D gene: TRBD1
V gene: TRBV4-3
clone size: once

CDR3 DNA: TGCGCCAGCAGCCTTCACGTCCGGCAGGGGGGTAGCACAGATACGCAGTATTTT
CDR3 protein: CASSLHVRQGGSTDTQYF
J gene: TRBJ2-3
D gene: NA
V gene: TRBV4-1
clone size: NA